This T cell receptor (beta chain) appears in the sequencing data of a study of cytomegalovirus exposure and HLA in healthy donors. Worth noting for this clone: The target antigen is unknown.

Findings and caveats of the study: According to the study, roughly 160 TCR beta chains were cytomegalovirus-associated. TCR clusters originating in the first cohort tended to co-occur in the roughly 110 validation repertoires, according to a later analysis. It was confirmed in vitro that a few of the CMV-associated chains were specific for CMV antigens.

Germline assignment: CDR1 MGHRA and CDR2 YSYEKL. The CDR3 covers 15 residues. V lost 1 base to trimming and J lost 3 bases; unmatched junction nucleotides: 4. The study drew the donors from its approximately 120-subject validation cohort, separate from the 666-subject first cohort. Profiling relied on immunoSEQ multiplex PCR, and the TCRdb table lists in-frame clones only, not all of them. The table records tens of thousands of clones, roughly 96% of them present only once. Sample: PBMCs. The TCR sequence derives from a man younger than 35 in good health and CMV-seronegative. J is TRBJ2-5 and V is TRBV4-1; 8 bases align to TRBD1. The CDR3 reads CASSQVGQAEETQYF. In DNA form, the CDR3 reads TGCGCCAGCAGCCAAGTGGGACAGGCGGAAGAGACCCAGTACTTC.